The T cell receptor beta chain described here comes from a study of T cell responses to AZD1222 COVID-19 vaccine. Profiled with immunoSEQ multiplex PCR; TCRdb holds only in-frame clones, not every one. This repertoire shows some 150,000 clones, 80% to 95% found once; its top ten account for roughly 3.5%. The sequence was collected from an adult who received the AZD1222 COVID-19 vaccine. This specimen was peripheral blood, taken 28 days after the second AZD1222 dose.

DNA for the CDR3: TGTGCCAGCAGCGCTCCGGGACAGGAGGTAAACACTGAAGCTTTCTTT. Translated: CASSAPGQEVNTEAFF. The chain has TRBV7-9 and TRBJ1-1, with 8 bases lining up with TRBD1. This CDR3 has 16 amino acids. With V trimmed by 5 bases and J by 2 bases, 10 bases remained unmatched. The germline CDR1 and CDR2 sequences are SEHNR and FQNEAQ (reference sequence).